This T cell receptor (beta chain) was profiled in a study of spatial heterogeneity in lung cancer. Study in general: Alpha-chain sequences were consistently detected in smaller numbers than beta-chain sequences. Across the raw uncorrected reads, a unique TCR and UMI combination was observed, on average, more than ten times.

Whole-study findings and limits: Ubiquitous expanded tumor TCRs appeared in blood more at resection than follow-up.

CDR1 is SGHRS and CDR2 is YFSETQ in the germline V gene. This CDR3 is 15 amino acids long. V was clipped by 4 bases and J by 4 bases; unmatched bases: 7. TCRdb re-analysed the 5' RACE reads in MiXCR, keeping a single row per CDR3 protein. The profile shows 40,000 to 45,000 distinct CDR3 sequences, approximately 6.9% of them singletons. Of note for this clonotype: Its matching antigen is unknown.

Time point given: sample taken at primary tumor resection. Whole RNA from tumor, nontumor lung or frozen PBMC was sequenced unsorted. There were around 72 donors, all of them untreated patients with early-stage non-small cell lung cancer. The receptor comes from a female donor with early-stage non-small cell lung cancer. The V call is TRBV5-1, the J call TRBJ1-4; 7 bases are shared with TRBD1. The sequencing used PBMCs, collected at surgery. This CDR3 is CASSMRGPGNEKLFF. The CDR3 DNA is TGCGCCAGCAGCATGAGGGGGCCGGGTAATGAAAAACTGTTTTTT.